The clone carrying this TCR beta chain was seen many times. The antigen remains unidentified. The data stem from a study of T cells after yellow fever vaccination. On the study more broadly: Any fraction with a low cell number was prepared using SMART-Seq v4 Ultra Low Input. Study-level points and caveats: Weaker in magnitude, the secondary response showed a faster peak on day 5 versus 15. The booster response re-showed most primary clones: 96% CD4, approximately 90% CD8.

Generation of TCR cDNA used 5'RACE template switching (which added a universal primer site and UMIs). In TCRdb, the 5' RACE reads were re-called with MiXCR into one record per CDR3 protein. The sample lists almost 30,000 distinct CDR3 sequences, about 5% occurring once. This CDR3 has 16 amino acids. Germline-derived CDR1 and CDR2 are GTSNPN and SVGIG (reference sequence). V was shortened by 0 bases and J by 3 bases, with 16 bases between the two germline ends. The source was CD8+ T cells sorted from PBMCs, collected 10 days after the yellow fever booster vaccination. The source of this sequence is a man aged 30 to 39 who received the YFV17D yellow fever vaccine. The gene calls are TRBV30 and TRBJ2-3, with D possibly being TRBD2 (5 bases). CDR3 protein: CAWSVLGEYGTDTQYF. As DNA, the CDR3 is TGTGCCTGGAGTGTACTCGGGGAATATGGTACAGATACGCAGTATTTT.